These 5 T cell receptor beta chains were all obtained from the same sample, sequenced in a study of blood T cell repertoires in COVID-19. Libraries were prepared by immunoSEQ multiplex PCR; TCRdb keeps only in-frame clonotypes and omits some of them. The sample includes around 25,000 clones, over 70% seen only once; the top ten take 25%. The sample consisted of peripheral blood. These receptors were taken from a human donor with active COVID-19. The donor label of this sample is uncertain.

The chain employs TRBV7-2 and TRBJ2-3; 9 bases are a match to TRBD1. The CDR3 covers 13 residues. Trimming at V came to 10 bases and at J to 4 bases, leaving 6 bases not matched to a gene. The germline gives CDR1 SGHTA, CDR2 FQGNSA. CDR3 in amino acids: CATKDRGADTQYF. DNA for the CDR3: TGTGCCACCAAGGACAGGGGCGCAGATACGCAGTATTTT.

The chain combines TRBV6-5 with TRBJ2-5; D possibly corresponds to TRBD2 (5 bases). V was cut by 2 bases and J by 8 bases, with 18 bases left in between. This CDR3 has 15 residues. Looked up from germline, CDR1 is MNHEY and CDR2 is SVGAGI. CDR3 in amino acids: CASSYPSTGSRTQYF. CDR3 DNA sequence: TGTGCCAGCAGTTACCCGTCTACGGGGTCGAGAACCCAGTACTTC.

This clone appeared a few times. The CDR3 coding sequence is TGTGCCAGCAGCCGGGGGCCCACTAGCGGGAGTTATACGCAGTATTTT. Translating it yields CASSRGPTSGSYTQYF. The V and J genes are TRBV9 and TRBJ2-3, with TRBD2 matching 11 bases. Germline V gene lookup returns CDR1 SGDLS and CDR2 YYNGEE. V shed 4 bases, J shed 7 bases, and the junction held 11 bases outside the gene matches. The CDR3 spans 16 residues. The complete variable domain, with remaining parts taken from reference TRBV9 and TRBJ2-3, reads DSGVTQTPKHLITATGQRVTLRCSPRSGDLSVYWYQQSLDQGLQFLIQYYNGEERAKGNILERFSAQQFPDLHSELNLSSLELGDSALYFCASSRGPTSGSYTQYFGPGTRLTVL.

A single count supports this clone. CDR3 sequence: CASSEMGLYNEQFF. The CDR3, as DNA: TGTGCCAGCAGCGAAATGGGACTCTACAATGAGCAGTTCTTC. This chain uses TRBV2 with TRBJ2-1, with D possibly being TRBD2 (6 bases). Trimming pared 6 bases from V and 3 bases from J, leaving 12 bases between. Germline V gives CDR1 SNHLY, CDR2 FYNNEI. The CDR3 runs 14 residues.

The chain couples TRBV4-2 to TRBJ2-6, with TRBD2 identical over 11 bases. This CDR3 is 19 amino acids long. Trimming took 1 base from V and 0 from J; bases not matched to a gene: 5. Germline V gene data show CDR1 as LGHNA and CDR2 as YNFKEQ. The CDR3 coding sequence is TGTGCCAGCAGCCAAGGAATGACTAGCGGGGCCTCTGGGGCCAACGTCCTGACTTTC. Translating it yields CASSQGMTSGASGANVLTF.